Given below is one T cell receptor beta chain in context. The germline V gene has CDR1 SGHTA and CDR2 FQGNSA. V was cut by 1 base and J by 0 bases, with 9 bases left in between. The CDR3 extends over 15 amino acids. This record comes from a study of blood T cell repertoires in COVID-19. Across the study: From the United States, Italy and Spain came samples of acute and convalescent COVID-19. PBMCs, B-cell-depleted T cells, or T cells provided the cDNA or gDNA that made up the material.

Study processing details: Amplification from reference gene primers served as the basis for estimated nucleated cell counts. This table comes from immunoSEQ multiplex PCR, and its TCRdb copy is limited to in-frame clones, with some not included. The V and J calls and clone size come from that table; D and trimming were worked out from the DNA. This table has roughly 230,000 clones, about 87% appearing once. This receptor was obtained from a man in his 70s with acute or convalescent COVID-19. V gene TRBV7-2 combines with J gene TRBJ1-1, with D perhaps matching TRBD1 (5 bases). Sample: peripheral blood. This CDR3 reads CASSLGGRVNTEAFF. The CDR3 DNA is TGTGCCAGCAGCTTAGGGGGCAGGGTGAACACTGAAGCTTTCTTT.